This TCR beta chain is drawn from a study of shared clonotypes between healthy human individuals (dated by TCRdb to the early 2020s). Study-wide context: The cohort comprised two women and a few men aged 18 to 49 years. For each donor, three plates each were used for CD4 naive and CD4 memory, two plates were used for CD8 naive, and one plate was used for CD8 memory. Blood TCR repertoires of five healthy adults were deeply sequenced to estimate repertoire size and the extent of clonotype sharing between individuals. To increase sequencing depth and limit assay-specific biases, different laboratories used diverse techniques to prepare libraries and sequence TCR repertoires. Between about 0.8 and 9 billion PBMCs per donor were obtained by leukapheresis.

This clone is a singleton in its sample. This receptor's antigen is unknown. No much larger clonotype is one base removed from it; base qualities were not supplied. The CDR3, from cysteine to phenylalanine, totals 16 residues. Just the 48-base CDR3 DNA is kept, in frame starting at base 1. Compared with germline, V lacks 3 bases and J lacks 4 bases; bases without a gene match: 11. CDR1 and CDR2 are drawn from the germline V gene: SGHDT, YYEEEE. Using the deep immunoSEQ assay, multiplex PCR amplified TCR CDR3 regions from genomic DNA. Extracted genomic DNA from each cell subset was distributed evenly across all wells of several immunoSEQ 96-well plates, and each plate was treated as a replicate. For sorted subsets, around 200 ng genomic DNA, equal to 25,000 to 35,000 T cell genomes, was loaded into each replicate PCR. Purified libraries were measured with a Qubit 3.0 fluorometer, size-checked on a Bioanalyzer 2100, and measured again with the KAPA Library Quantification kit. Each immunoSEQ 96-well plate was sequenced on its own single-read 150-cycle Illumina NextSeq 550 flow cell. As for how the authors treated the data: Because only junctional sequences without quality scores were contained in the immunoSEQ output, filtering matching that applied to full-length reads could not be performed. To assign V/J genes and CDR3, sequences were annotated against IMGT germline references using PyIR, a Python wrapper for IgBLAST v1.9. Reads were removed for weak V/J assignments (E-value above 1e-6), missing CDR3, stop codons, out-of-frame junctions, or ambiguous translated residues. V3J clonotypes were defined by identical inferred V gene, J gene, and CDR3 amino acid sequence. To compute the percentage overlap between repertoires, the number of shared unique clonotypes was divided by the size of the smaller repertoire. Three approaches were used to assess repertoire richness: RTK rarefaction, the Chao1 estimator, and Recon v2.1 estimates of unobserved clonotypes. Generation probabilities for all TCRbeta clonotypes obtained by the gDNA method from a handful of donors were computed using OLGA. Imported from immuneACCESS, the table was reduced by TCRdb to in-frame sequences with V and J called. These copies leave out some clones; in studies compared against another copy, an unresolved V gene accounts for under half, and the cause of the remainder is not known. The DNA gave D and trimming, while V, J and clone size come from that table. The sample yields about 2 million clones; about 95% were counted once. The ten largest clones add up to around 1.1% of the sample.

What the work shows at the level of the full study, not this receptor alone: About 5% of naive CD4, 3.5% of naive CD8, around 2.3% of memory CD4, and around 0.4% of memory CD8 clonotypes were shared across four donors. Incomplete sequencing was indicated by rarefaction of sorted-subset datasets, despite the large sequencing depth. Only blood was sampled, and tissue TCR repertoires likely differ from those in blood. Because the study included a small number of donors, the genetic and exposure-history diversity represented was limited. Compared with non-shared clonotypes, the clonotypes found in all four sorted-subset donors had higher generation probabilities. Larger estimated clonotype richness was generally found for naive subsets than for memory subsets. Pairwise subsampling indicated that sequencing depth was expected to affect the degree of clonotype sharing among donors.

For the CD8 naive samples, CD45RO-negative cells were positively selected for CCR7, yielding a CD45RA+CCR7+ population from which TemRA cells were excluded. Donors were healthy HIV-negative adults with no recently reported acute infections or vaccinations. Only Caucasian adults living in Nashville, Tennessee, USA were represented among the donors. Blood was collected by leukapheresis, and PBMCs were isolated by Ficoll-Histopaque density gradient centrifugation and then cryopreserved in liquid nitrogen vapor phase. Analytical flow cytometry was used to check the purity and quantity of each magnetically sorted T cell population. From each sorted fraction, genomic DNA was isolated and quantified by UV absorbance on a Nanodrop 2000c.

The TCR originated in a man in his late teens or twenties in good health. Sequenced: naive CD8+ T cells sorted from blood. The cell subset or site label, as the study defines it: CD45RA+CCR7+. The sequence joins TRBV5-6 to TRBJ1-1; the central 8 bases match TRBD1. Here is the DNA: TGTGCCAGCAGCTGGGACAGGATGGGGCTGAGCACTGAAGCTTTCTTT. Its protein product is CASSWDRMGLSTEAFF.